This record covers a single T cell receptor (beta chain). The antigen it recognizes is unknown. The sample holds no much larger clone one base away, and base qualities are not on file. The sample belongs to a study of preoperative IRX-2 immunotherapy in early breast cancer (dated by TCRdb to the late 2010s). The CDR3 runs 17 residues from the cysteine to the phenylalanine. Left in the record is the CDR3 DNA by itself, 51 bases read in frame from the first base. What the treatment or condition label conveys for this sample: preoperative locoregional IRX-2 cytokine immunotherapy. The samples were obtained from a phase Ib study that tested preoperative, locoregional IRX-2 cytokine immunotherapy designed to prime immune responses. The donors were early-stage breast cancer patients who were given IRX-2 prior to surgery. The library was prepared using the immunoSEQ multiplex PCR assay. Sourced from immuneACCESS, this table was stored by TCRdb with only in-frame sequences that have V and J called. A share of the clones is absent; for the studies checked, an unresolved V gene accounts for under half, and the remainder has no known explanation. Here the sample has about 98,000 clones; just over 85% occur a single time. The ten largest clones capture roughly 1.9% of the sample.

The receptor was isolated from a human donor with breast cancer. The sequence links TRBV22-1 to TRBJ2-3; TRBD1, the table's D call, was not compared with the DNA. TRBV22-1 is assigned pseudogene status. This material consisted of tumor tissue, taken after IRX-2 immunotherapy. The DNA reads as follows: TGTGCCAGCAGTACGAGACAGGGGGAAGGTTCTATTGATACGCAGTATTTT. The encoded protein is CASSTRQGEGSIDTQYF.